This T cell receptor beta chain was recorded in a study of tumor-infiltrating lymphocytes in localized non-small cell lung cancer. Study-wide background: Patients included smokers and never-smokers with various histologies, some sampled after neoadjuvant chemotherapy. Findings and caveats of the study: TCR sequencing covered a subset of patients with enough tissue.

As to this clone: Its specificity is not known.

Profiled with immunoSEQ multiplex PCR; TCRdb holds only in-frame clones, not every one. This table has about 12,000 clones, about four fifths appearing once. From germline, CDR1 is MGHRA and CDR2 YSYEKL. The CDR3 has 14 amino acids. The V end was cut by 3 bases, the J end by 8 bases, with 13 bases between. The sequence was collected from a human donor with non-small cell lung cancer. Material for sequencing was lung tumor tissue. The rearrangement links TRBV4-1 to TRBJ1-4, with no clear D. CDR3 coding DNA: TGCGCCAGCAGCCACGCCCTGACTAGGGAAAAACTGTTTTTT. This codes for CASSHALTREKLFF.